These T cell receptor beta chains were read from a single sample in a study of T cell responses to AZD1222 COVID-19 vaccine. This table comes from immunoSEQ multiplex PCR, and its TCRdb copy is limited to in-frame clones, with some not included. The sample includes 150,000 to 200,000 clones, roughly 94% seen only once; the top ten take approximately 0.64%. The specimen was peripheral blood, collected on day 0 of AZD1222 vaccination. The receptors stem from an adult in good health. CDR3s include the opening cysteine and the closing phenylalanine or tryptophan. Fields, in order: clone size, J gene, D gene, V gene, CDR3 protein, CDR3 DNA. D genes are given only for firm matches. Rows may omit the clone size; those that give it use once, few, many or a size class.

>NA|TRBJ2-7|NA|TRBV11-3
CASSSGSSYEQYF
TGTGCCAGCAGCTCCGGGAGCTCCTACGAGCAGTACTTC
>NA|TRBJ1-1|NA|TRBV18
CASSPLEWGTVNTEAFF
TGTGCCAGCTCACCCTTGGAATGGGGGACCGTGAACACTGAAGCTTTCTTT
>NA|TRBJ2-7|TRBD2|TRBV25-1
CATSKFSGMGYEQYF
TGTGCCACCAGTAAATTTAGCGGGATGGGCTACGAGCAGTACTTC
>NA|TRBJ1-1|NA|TRBV29-1
CSVYRVVGTEAFF
TGCAGCGTTTACAGGGTTGTCGGCACTGAAGCTTTCTTT
>NA|TRBJ2-3|TRBD2|TRBV3-1/TRBV3-2
CASSQGTSGTDTQYF
TGTGCCAGCAGCCAAGGCACTAGCGGGACAGATACGCAGTATTTT
>NA|TRBJ1-2|NA|TRBV27
CASSFVSGGGYTF
TGTGCCAGCAGTTTTGTCTCGGGAGGTGGCTACACCTTC
>NA|TRBJ1-1|NA|TRBV2
CASAFNYGEAFF
TGTGCCAGCGCGTTCAACTACGGTGAAGCTTTCTTT
>NA|TRBJ2-2|NA|TRBV2
CASSEFLGIQGELFF
TGTGCCAGCAGTGAATTTTTAGGGATACAAGGGGAGCTGTTTTTT
>NA|TRBJ1-1|NA|TRBV7-9
CASSLEVNTEAFF
TGTGCCAGCAGCTTAGAGGTGAACACTGAAGCTTTCTTT
>NA|TRBJ2-1|TRBD1|TRBV19
CASRRDRSSYNEQFF
TGTGCCAGTAGGAGGGACAGGAGCTCCTACAATGAGCAGTTCTTC
>NA|TRBJ2-1|NA|TRBV5-4
CASSPLSNEQFF
TGTGCCAGCAGCCCCCTATCCAATGAGCAGTTCTTC
>NA|TRBJ2-1|NA|TRBV7-3
CASSLMVRRGGDNEQFF
TGTGCCAGCAGCTTAATGGTTAGAAGGGGTGGGGACAATGAGCAGTTCTTC
>NA|TRBJ1-1|NA|TRBV6-5
CASSYREGPMNTEAFF
TGTGCCAGCAGTTACCGGGAGGGGCCGATGAACACTGAAGCTTTCTTT
>NA|TRBJ2-5|NA|TRBV2
CASSGSGRQETQYF
TGTGCCAGCTCCGGCAGCGGAAGACAAGAGACCCAGTACTTC
>NA|TRBJ2-2|NA|TRBV30
CAWSVRGINTGELFF
TGTGCCTGGAGTGTACGAGGAATTAACACCGGGGAGCTGTTTTTT
>NA|TRBJ2-1|TRBD1|TRBV7-2
CASSPGGGQGSSEQFF
TGTGCCAGCAGCCCTGGGGGGGGACAGGGGTCAAGTGAGCAGTTCTTC
>NA|TRBJ2-1|NA|TRBV6-2/TRBV6-3
CASSPNNEQFF
TGTGCCAGCAGTCCAAACAATGAGCAGTTCTTC
>NA|TRBJ1-2|NA|TRBV3-1/TRBV3-2
CASSQETVYGYTF
TGTGCCAGCAGCCAAGAAACAGTCTATGGCTACACCTTC
>NA|TRBJ1-2|NA|TRBV19
CASTDRSNYGYTF
TGTGCCAGTACGGACAGATCTAACTATGGCTACACCTTC
>NA|TRBJ1-1|NA|TRBV2
CASKGRVGTEAFF
TGTGCCAGCAAGGGCAGGGTAGGCACTGAAGCTTTCTTT
>NA|TRBJ1-1|NA|TRBV12-3/TRBV12-4
CASSLSTEAFF
TGTGCCAGCAGTTTGTCCACTGAAGCTTTCTTT
>NA|TRBJ1-4|NA|TRBV10-2
CAAKGRSEKLFF
TGCGCCGCAAAGGGTCGGAGTGAAAAACTGTTTTTT
>NA|TRBJ1-6|NA|TRBV30
CAWSPPATGTSPLHF
TGTGCCTGGAGCCCGCCGGCAACAGGGACGTCACCCCTCCACTTT
>NA|TRBJ1-2|NA|TRBV5-1
CASSLEGSKYGYTF
TGCGCCAGCAGCTTGGAGGGGTCCAAATATGGCTACACCTTC
>NA|TRBJ1-3|NA|TRBV5-1
CASHTGVSGNTIYF
TGCGCCAGCCACACGGGGGTCTCTGGAAACACCATATATTTT
>NA|TRBJ2-1|TRBD1|TRBV6-5
CASTRGGTGVWEQFF
TGTGCCAGCACCCGAGGGGGGACAGGGGTATGGGAGCAGTTCTTC
>NA|TRBJ1-3|TRBD1|TRBV7-8
CASSLSRQGFSDVRNTIYF
TGTGCCAGCAGTCTTTCTCGACAGGGTTTTAGCGACGTTAGAAACACCATATATTTT
>NA|TRBJ2-7|NA|TRBV28
CASSISYEQYF
TGTGCCAGCAGTATCTCCTACGAGCAGTACTTC
>NA|TRBJ2-6|NA|TRBV7-9
CASSQQDSGANVLTF
TGTGCCAGCAGCCAACAGGACTCTGGGGCCAACGTCCTGACTTTC
>NA|TRBJ2-1|NA|TRBV3-1/TRBV3-2
CASSQSLGSSYNEQFF
TGTGCCAGCAGCCAGTCACTCGGGAGCTCCTACAATGAGCAGTTCTTC
>NA|TRBJ1-2|NA|TRBV7-9
CASSLVSGNEYGYTF
TGTGCCAGCAGCTTAGTATCGGGGAATGAGTATGGCTACACCTTC
>NA|TRBJ1-5|NA|TRBV27
CASSPSGPRQPQHF
TGTGCCAGCAGTCCCTCGGGCCCTAGGCAGCCCCAGCATTTT
>NA|TRBJ2-7|NA|TRBV12-3/TRBV12-4
CASSLDGLEQYF
TGTGCCAGCAGTTTGGACGGTCTGGAGCAGTACTTC
>NA|TRBJ1-3|NA|TRBV30
CASSPSGNTIYF
TGTGCCTCCTCCCCTTCTGGAAACACCATATATTTT
>NA|TRBJ1-5|NA|TRBV19
CASSIFGLRSNQPQHF
TGTGCCAGTAGTATTTTTGGGCTCCGGAGCAATCAGCCCCAGCATTTT
>NA|TRBJ1-6|NA|TRBV5-8
CASSLLRFSPLHF
TGTGCCAGCAGCTTGCTTCGGTTTTCACCCCTCCACTTT
>once|TRBJ1-1|TRBD1|TRBV3-1/TRBV3-2
CASSLSDRVYAFF
TGTGCCAGCAGCCTATCCGACAGGGTGTACGCTTTCTTT
>NA|TRBJ2-7|NA|TRBV30
CAWTTGLSYEQYF
TGTGCCTGGACTACAGGGCTATCCTACGAGCAGTACTTC
>once|TRBJ2-7|TRBD2|TRBV19
CASSMGSGSTYEQYF
TGTGCCAGTAGTATGGGGAGCGGGAGCACCTACGAGCAGTACTTC
>NA|TRBJ2-2|TRBD2|TRBV7-9
CASSLAGLAGPTGELFF
TGTGCCAGCAGCTTAGCGGGACTAGCGGGACCCACCGGGGAGCTGTTTTTT
>NA|TRBJ2-1|TRBD2|TRBV19
CASKGTSGSNEQFF
TGTGCCAGTAAAGGGACTAGCGGGAGCAATGAGCAGTTCTTC
>NA|TRBJ2-5|NA|TRBV13
CASSASPGDETQYF
TGTGCCAGCAGCGCAAGCCCAGGGGACGAGACCCAGTACTTC
>once|TRBJ1-2|NA|TRBV14
CASSQEHRLDSRGYTF
TGTGCCAGCAGCCAAGAGCACAGGCTGGACTCGAGGGGCTACACCTTC
>NA|TRBJ2-7|NA|TRBV6-1
CASSEVQSLVEQYF
TGTGCCAGCAGTGAAGTCCAATCTTTGGTCGAGCAGTACTTC
>NA|TRBJ2-5|NA|TRBV7-7
CASSLGVLETQYF
TGTGCCAGCAGCTTAGGTGTTTTGGAGACCCAGTACTTC
>NA|TRBJ2-1|TRBD2|TRBV7-9
CASSFGGQAGSSYNEQFF
TGTGCCAGCAGCTTCGGCGGGCAAGCGGGGAGCTCCTACAATGAGCAGTTCTTC
>NA|TRBJ2-7|TRBD2|TRBV10-1
CASSTTSGPRGFYEQYF
TGCGCCAGTAGTACGACTAGCGGGCCCAGGGGATTCTACGAGCAGTACTTC
>once|TRBJ1-2|NA|TRBV19
CASTVRQQYNYGYTF
TGTGCCAGTACGGTGCGACAGCAATACAACTATGGCTACACCTTC
>NA|TRBJ1-5|NA|TRBV2
CASRVDRNQPQHF
TGTGCCAGCAGAGTCGACAGAAATCAGCCCCAGCATTTT
>NA|TRBJ2-1|NA|TRBV11-2
CASSLLASRDEQFF
TGTGCCAGCAGCTTGCTAGCTTCCAGAGATGAGCAGTTCTTC
>NA|TRBJ2-7|TRBD1|TRBV5-1
CASSGGQIYEQYF
TGCGCCAGCAGCGGGGGACAGATCTACGAGCAGTACTTC
>NA|TRBJ1-2|NA|TRBV28
CASSLASNYGYTF
TGTGCCAGCAGTTTAGCCAGTAACTATGGCTACACCTTC
>NA|TRBJ2-3|NA|TRBV6-5
CASSTEGDTQYF
TGTGCCAGCAGTACAGAGGGAGATACGCAGTATTTT
>NA|TRBJ2-1|NA|TRBV14
CASSQDYNEQFF
TGTGCCAGCAGCCAGGACTACAATGAGCAGTTCTTC
>NA|TRBJ1-1|NA|TRBV11-2
CASSFQGETEAFF
TGTGCCAGCAGCTTCCAAGGGGAAACTGAAGCTTTCTTT
>NA|TRBJ1-1|NA|TRBV2
CASRGGAVNTEAFF
TGTGCCAGCAGGGGGGGGGCAGTGAACACTGAAGCTTTCTTT
>once|TRBJ1-1|TRBD1|TRBV2
CASSGDRESRAFF
TGTGCCAGCAGTGGGGACAGGGAATCCCGAGCTTTCTTT